This entry lists 7 T cell receptor beta chains sequenced from one sample in a study of low-dose radiotherapy and immunotherapy resistance in tumors. Priming of first-strand cDNA relied on TRAV- and TRBV-specific primers (covering alpha and beta chains). A constant-region primer paired with the V-primer adapter amplified TCRs over about 20 PCR cycles. TCRdb re-called the reads with MiXCR, one entry per CDR3 protein. Found here are tens of thousands of distinct CDR3 sequences, roughly 30% of them singletons; the top ten hold approximately 10%. Time point meaning: before trial treatment. Sample: PBMCs, taken before treatment. Receptor source: a female donor with ovarian cancer.

The chain combines TRBV5-1 with TRBJ2-3; 7 bases align to TRBD2. The CDR3 is 18 residues long. Germline loops: CDR1 SGHRS, CDR2 YFSETQ. The ends lost 0 bases at V and 4 bases at J; junction bases unmatched: 14. The CDR3 nucleotides read TGCGCCAGCAGCTTGGCCTGGGCGACTAGCTCAGGGTCAGATACGCAGTATTTT. It specifies CASSLAWATSSGSDTQYF.

This clonotype was counted many times. The V and J genes are TRBV2 and TRBJ2-3; TRBD1 might be the D (6 bases). This CDR3 comprises 14 residues. The germline CDR1 and CDR2 sequences are SNHLY and FYNNEI. V lost 1 base and J 3 bases, leaving 8 bases between the germline ends. CDR3 loop: CASSEDRVTDTQYF. The CDR3 DNA is TGTGCCAGCAGTGAAGACAGGGTAACAGATACGCAGTATTTT.

This clonotype has a count of ten or more. The V gene is TRBV6-8, the J gene TRBJ1-6, with D unclear. Germline V gene lookup returns CDR1 MNHGY and CDR2 SAAAGT. The CDR3 spans 12 residues. Trimming took 8 bases from V and 5 from J, leaving 7 bases between them. As DNA, the CDR3 is TGTGCCAGCGGGTTTGATAATTCACCCCTCCACTTT. This gives the protein CASGFDNSPLHF.

The chain combines TRBV6-2 or TRBV6-3 with TRBJ1-2, with a tentative D call TRBD1 (6 bases). Trimming removed 7 bases from V and 7 bases from J, with 16 bases in between. Germline assignment: CDR1 MNHEY and CDR2 SVGEGT. CDR3 length equals 13 residues. Here the CDR3 DNA reads TGTGCCAGCAACCCAGGGGCTGGTCCTGGCTACACCTTC. This translates into CASNPGAGPGYTF.

In its sample, this clonotype was seen many times. The rearrangement joins TRBV29-1 to TRBJ2-1; D assignment may be TRBD1 or TRBD2 (5 bases each). Trimming left V 4 bases short and J 4 bases short, with 11 bases between. Per the germline V gene, CDR1 is SQVTM and CDR2 is ANQGSEA. CDR3 length: 13 amino acids. This chain's CDR3 is CSVAGRVYNEQFF. CDR3 coding DNA: TGCAGCGTTGCAGGGAGAGTTTACAATGAGCAGTTCTTC.

This clonotype was found many times. The chain combines TRBV29-1 with TRBJ1-1; 9 bases line up with TRBD1. The germline V gene has CDR1 SQVTM and CDR2 ANQGSEA. The CDR3 extends over 13 amino acids. With 7 bases clipped from V and 0 bases from J, the junction kept 3 bases outside the gene matches. The CDR3 DNA reads as TGCAGCGCCGACAGGGGGATGAACACTGAAGCTTTCTTT. Translating gives CSADRGMNTEAFF.

DNA for the CDR3: TGCAGTGCTAGTTTTGTAGCGGGAGGGTATAGGCGGTTCTTC. Translation: CSASFVAGGYRRFF. The genes are TRBV20-1 and TRBJ2-1; 11 bases line up with TRBD2. Germline V lookup: CDR1 DFQATT, CDR2 SNEGSKA (reference sequence). V lost 3 bases and J lost 15; bases outside the gene matches: 13. The CDR3 runs to 14 residues.